This T cell receptor beta chain was captured by sequencing in a study of blood T cell repertoires in COVID-19. Overall study context: Material from acute and convalescent COVID-19 was sourced from the United States, Italy and Spain. T cells, B-cell-depleted T cells, or PBMCs supplied cDNA or gDNA.

Trimming stripped 3 bases from V and 5 bases from J, with 8 bases between. The germline V gene encodes CDR1 WSHSY and CDR2 SAAADI. CDR3 length: 14 amino acids. In the authors' workflow: From reference gene primer amplification, estimates of nucleated cell counts were derived. Only in-frame clones appear in the TCRdb table, and some are missing; sequencing was by immunoSEQ multiplex PCR. V and J calls and clone size follow that table, whereas D and trimming were derived from the DNA. This table holds roughly 190,000 clones, roughly 80% found once. The TCR was taken from a human donor with acute or convalescent COVID-19. The donor label of this sample is uncertain. Source material: peripheral blood. The J gene is TRBJ1-6, the V gene TRBV10-2; D is uncertain. DNA of the CDR3: TGCGCCAGCAGTGAATCCAGAAATAATTCACCCCTCCACTTT. Its protein is CASSESRNNSPLHF.